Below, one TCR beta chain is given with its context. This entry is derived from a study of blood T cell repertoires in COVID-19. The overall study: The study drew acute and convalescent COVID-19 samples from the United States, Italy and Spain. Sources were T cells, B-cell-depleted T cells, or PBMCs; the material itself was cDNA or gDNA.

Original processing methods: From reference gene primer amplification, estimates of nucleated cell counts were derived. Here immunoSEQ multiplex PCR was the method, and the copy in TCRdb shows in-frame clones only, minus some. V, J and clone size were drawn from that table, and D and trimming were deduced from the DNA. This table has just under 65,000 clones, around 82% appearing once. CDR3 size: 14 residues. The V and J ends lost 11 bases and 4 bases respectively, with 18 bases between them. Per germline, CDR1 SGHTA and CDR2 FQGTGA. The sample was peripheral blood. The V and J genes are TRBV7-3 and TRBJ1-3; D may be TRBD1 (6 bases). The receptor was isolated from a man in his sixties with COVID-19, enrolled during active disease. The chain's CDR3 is CAPRNRDTGNTIYF. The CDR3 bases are TGTGCCCCTAGAAACCGGGACACCGGAAACACCATATATTTT.